The 19 T cell receptor beta chains in this list originate from one sample, sequenced in a study of type 1 regulatory T cells. TCRdb analysed the reads with MiXCR anew, one entry per CDR3 protein. The sample holds over 55,000 distinct CDR3 sequences, around 63% seen once. These receptors' targets are unknown. The source material was cultured T cells, either the whole culture or a sorted T cell fraction (not recorded which). The subset is: Tr1-enriched cell product generated in vitro against host alloantigens. These receptor sequences come from a human donor in good health.

The chain recombines TRBV20-1 with TRBJ2-5; perhaps TRBD1 as D (5 bases). In germline, CDR1 is DFQATT, CDR2 SNEGSKA (reference sequence). This CDR3 has 15 residues. V lost 0 bases and J lost 0, with 11 bases in between. The CDR3 bases are TGCAGTGCTAGAGATCTTCAGGGAAACCAAGAGACCCAGTACTTC. Protein: CSARDLQGNQETQYF.

This clonotype appeared a few times. The genes are TRBV29-1 and TRBJ2-1, with TRBD2 identical over 7 bases. In germline, CDR1 is SQVTM, CDR2 ANQGSEA. This CDR3 spans 11 amino acids. J lost 10 bases, V lost 6 bases, and 6 bases had no gene match. The CDR3 nucleotides read TGCAGCGTGGGGGGGGGAGACGAGCAGTTCTTC. Its protein is CSVGGGDEQFF.

V and J are TRBV20-1 and TRBJ2-5; perhaps D is TRBD1 or TRBD2 (5 bases each). V dropped 0 bases and J dropped 5 bases, with 13 bases sitting between them. The CDR3 runs to 14 residues. Germline V gene data show CDR1 as DFQATT and CDR2 as SNEGSKA (reference sequence). CDR3 coding DNA: TGCAGTGCTAGAGATCCCAGGGCGGGCGAGACCCAGTACTTC. Translating gives CSARDPRAGETQYF.

The V gene is TRBV5-1, the J gene TRBJ1-5; D is possibly TRBD1 (5 bases). The CDR3 is 14 residues long. With 2 bases removed from V and 5 bases from J, the gap between germline ends came to 11 bases. From germline, CDR1 is SGHRS and CDR2 YFSETQ. The DNA for the CDR3 is TGCGCCAGCAGCTTTGGGACTAGGGATCAGCCCCAGCATTTT. It encodes CASSFGTRDQPQHF.

A few counts support this clonotype. The rearrangement links TRBV27 to TRBJ2-7; 7 bases fit TRBD1. Germline V gives CDR1 MNHEY, CDR2 SMNVEV (reference sequence). The ends lost 8 bases at V and 6 bases at J; junction bases unmatched: 13. This CDR3 is 14 amino acids long. The DNA for the CDR3 is TGTGCCAGCGCTGGGAACAGGGGAGATGGCGAGCAGTACTTC. Its protein is CASAGNRGDGEQYF.

This clonotype was picked up a small number of times. CDR3 sequence: CASSLQGSGTEAFF. Here the CDR3 DNA reads TGTGCCAGCAGCCTCCAAGGGAGCGGTACTGAAGCTTTCTTT. The rearrangement links TRBV7-3 to TRBJ1-1; D unresolved. Per germline, CDR1 SGHTA and CDR2 FQGTGA. V dropped 5 bases and J dropped 5 bases, with 15 bases sitting between them. The CDR3 is 14 residues long.

The V gene is TRBV4-3, the J gene TRBJ2-1; D tentatively fits TRBD1 or TRBD2 (5 bases each). Per germline, CDR1 LGHNA and CDR2 YSLEER. The germline V and J ends were trimmed by 0 bases and 7 bases, with 13 bases remaining between them. The length of the CDR3 is 15 residues. CDR3 in amino acids: CASSQETQRTNEQFF. CDR3 nucleotide sequence: TGCGCCAGCAGCCAAGAGACCCAGCGGACAAATGAGCAGTTCTTC.

This clonotype was seen more than once but under ten times. The chain carries TRBV12-3 or TRBV12-4 and TRBJ2-1; D not certain. The CDR3 spans 17 residues. V shed 3 bases and J shed 0 bases, with 15 bases lying between them. Here the CDR3 reads CASSFSPRQSSYNEQFF. CDR3 DNA: TGTGCCAGCAGTTTCTCTCCTAGGCAGAGCTCCTACAATGAGCAGTTCTTC.

This chain links TRBV7-8 with TRBJ2-5, with D perhaps matching TRBD1 (5 bases). Trimming stripped 7 bases from V and 1 base from J, with 13 bases between. The germline V gene encodes CDR1 SGHVS and CDR2 FQNEAQ. The CDR3 has 14 amino acids. Written as DNA, the CDR3 is TGTGCCAGCATGTTCGGCAGGGCCCAAGAGACCCAGTACTTC. This codes for CASMFGRAQETQYF.

This clonotype was counted a single time. The chain is built from TRBV7-8 and TRBJ1-5; D is unclear. Germline V gene data show CDR1 as SGHVS and CDR2 as FQNEAQ. There are 16 residues in the CDR3. V lost 1 base and J 1 base, leaving 11 bases between the germline ends. The CDR3 coding sequence is TGTGCCAGCAGCTTAGGCAGGACTTTAAGCAATCAGCCCCAGCATTTT. Protein product: CASSLGRTLSNQPQHF.

The gene calls are TRBV2 and TRBJ1-1; D is unresolved. V gave up 10 bases and J gave up 0 bases, with 12 bases separating them. This CDR3 comprises 13 residues. Looked up from germline, CDR1 is SNHLY and CDR2 is FYNNEI. The CDR3 region has the DNA TGTGCCACCCGAACCGGGATGAACACTGAAGCTTTCTTT. This codes for CATRTGMNTEAFF.

The J gene is TRBJ2-7, the V gene TRBV21-1; TRBD1, the D gene given by the table, was not confirmed from the DNA. TRBV21-1 is annotated as a pseudogene. This CDR3 spans 15 amino acids. Here the CDR3 DNA reads TGTGCCAGCAGCAATCCCCCTCGGAAGGAATACGAGCAGTACTTC. Its protein is CASSNPPRKEYEQYF.

The V gene is TRBV5-1, the J gene TRBJ1-1; 7 nucleotides align to TRBD1. Germline V gene sequence: CDR1 SGHRS, CDR2 YFSETQ. The junction had 7 bases not matched to a gene; V was cut back by 1 base and J by 4 bases. The CDR3 runs to 15 residues. The CDR3 nucleotides are TGCGCCAGCAGCTTGCACAGGGGAAGGATCACTGAAGCTTTCTTT. Translated: CASSLHRGRITEAFF.

The gene calls are TRBV20-1 and TRBJ2-1; 13 bases agree with TRBD2. Germline V gene data show CDR1 as DFQATT and CDR2 as SNEGSKA (reference sequence). Germline trimming cut 3 bases from V and 8 bases from J; bases unmatched to any gene: 7. This CDR3 comprises 15 residues. CDR3 loop: CSASVTSGRKDEQFF. The CDR3, as DNA: TGCAGTGCTAGCGTGACTAGCGGGAGGAAGGATGAGCAGTTCTTC.

The rearrangement links TRBV12-3 or TRBV12-4 to TRBJ2-2; 12 bases line up with TRBD2. The length of the CDR3 is 15 residues. V was pared by 6 bases and J by 7 bases, with 6 bases of the junction left unmatched. CDR3 amino acids: CASRRTSGTLGELFF. CDR3 bases: TGTGCCAGCAGGAGGACTAGCGGGACTCTCGGGGAGCTGTTTTTT.

CDR3 coding DNA: TGTGCCAGCAACCCTTCGGGGGACGGCTACACCTTC. This encodes CASNPSGDGYTF. This chain links TRBV28 with TRBJ1-2; tentatively, D is TRBD1 (5 bases). With 7 bases removed from V and 8 bases from J, the gap between germline ends came to 14 bases. Germline loops: CDR1 MDHEN, CDR2 SYDVKM. The CDR3 has 12 amino acids.

This clonotype showed up just once. The chain has TRBV30 and TRBJ2-7; D is unresolved. Germline CDR1 reads GTSNPN; CDR2 reads SVGIG (reference sequence). V dropped 0 bases and J dropped 3 bases, with 24 bases sitting between them. The CDR3 extends over 18 amino acids. CDR3 DNA sequence: TGTGCCTGGAGTGTACCCCTACGTTCGGATCCCATCGGCTACGAGCAGTACTTC. Protein product: CAWSVPLRSDPIGYEQYF.

This chain links TRBV20-1 with TRBJ2-7; possible D gene TRBD1, 6 bases. The CDR3 has 14 residues. CDR1 and CDR2 (germline): DFQATT, SNEGSKA (reference sequence). V was cut by 5 bases and J by 2 bases, with 16 bases left in between. The CDR3 DNA reads as TGCAGTGCTTCAGGGGCAGGGCCCACCTACGAGCAGTACTTC. It is translated as CSASGAGPTYEQYF.

A remark on this clonotype: This may come from a read error, since a much larger clone is one base off. The gene calls are TRBV5-8 and TRBJ2-3, with a tentative D call TRBD1 (6 bases). The CDR3 contains 16 residues. Per the germline V gene, CDR1 is SGHTS and CDR2 is YDEGEE. Trimming removed 0 bases at V and 8 bases at J, with 19 bases between. The CDR3 sequence is CASSLVISPGAGTQYF. CDR3 sequence (DNA): TGTGCCAGCAGCTTGGTTATCTCTCCAGGGGCAGGTACGCAGTATTTT.